This record covers a single T cell receptor beta chain. Its target is not known. Libraries were prepared by immunoSEQ multiplex PCR; TCRdb keeps only in-frame clonotypes and omits some of them. The table includes 65,000 to 90,000 clones, over 85% detected once. From resections taken during corrective heart surgery, the thymus tissue was obtained. This sample was included in a study of human thymus T cells. Regarding the study as a whole: V and J genes seemed to be used with bias in thymic and blood repertoires.

This sequence was found in a girl in the first two years of life with a congenital heart defect but otherwise immunologically healthy. The sample comprised thymus tissue.

The CDR3 nucleotides read TGTGCCAGCTCACCTAGCGGGAGGGTCTGTGAGCAGTACTTC. It encodes CASSPSGRVCEQYF. The chain employs TRBV18 and TRBJ2-7, with 11 positions matching TRBD2. After removal of 3 bases from V and 7 bases from J, the junction contained 5 bases not matched to a gene. Germline V gene lookup returns CDR1 KGHSH and CDR2 LQKENI. There are 14 residues in the CDR3.